The clone carrying this T cell receptor (beta chain) was found a few times. Its target is not known. Being one base from a much bigger clone, this may be a read error. Using a J-beta primer mix together with a sample-barcoded 5' primer, a second PCR was run for roughly 7 to 11 cycles. MiXCR, run by TCRdb on the 5' RACE reads, gives a single entry per CDR3 protein. The sample holds 870,000 or so distinct CDR3 sequences, 29% seen once. Looked up from germline, CDR1 is SEHNR and CDR2 is FQNEAQ (reference sequence). CDR3 length: 15 amino acids. This sample is part of a study of blood T cells in healthy people across ages. Findings of the study overall: When set beside aged donors, long-lived donors presented more naive CD4+ cells and higher diversity.

The sequenced sample consisted of blood. The chain uses TRBV7-9 and TRBJ2-5; D gene ambiguous. With the DNA end fitting TRBJ2-1 better, the J assignment may be wrong. The source of this sequence is a woman aged 80 or over in good health. This CDR3 reads CASSLSRGFQETQFF. As DNA, the CDR3 is TGTGCCAGCAGCTTAAGCAGAGGTTTCCAAGAGACCCAGTTCTTC.